This TCR beta chain was recorded in a study of shared clonotypes between healthy human individuals. Caucasian adults residing in Nashville, Tennessee made up all the donors. Germline V gene sequence: CDR1 SGDLS, CDR2 YYNGEE. This CDR3 is built from 15 residues. Trimming shortened V by 4 bases and J by 0 bases, and 14 bases separated the two germline ends. Assay used: immunoSEQ multiplex PCR; TCRdb lists only in-frame clones, some missing. The sample has 2 million to 2.5 million clones; roughly 90% are singletons. This chain uses TRBV9 with TRBJ2-7; no definite D call. This sequence originates from a young man in good health. Some clones in this sample may be carry-over from other donors' samples. Material: naive CD4+ T cells from PBMCs. Described subset: CD45RA+ positively selected. This CDR3 reads CASSISYAISYEQYF. CDR3 nucleotides: TGTGCCAGCAGCATCAGCTACGCCATCTCCTACGAGCAGTACTTC.